The T cell receptor beta chain described here comes from a study of Graves' ophthalmopathy and Graves' hyperthyroidism. Study-level findings and limits: Most clonotypes expanded in thyroid above 0.001 frequency were present in blood too.

This clonotype was found many times. As yet, its antigen is unknown. Amplification from RNA transcripts yielded the TCR beta CDR3 regions. HTBI primers served in a first-round RT-PCR, which a second-round multiplex PCR followed. TCRdb used MiXCR to reprocess the multiplex PCR reads, holding one entry per CDR3 protein. This sample has around 660,000 distinct CDR3 sequences; 35% to 45% occur once, and the top ten carry 3.3%. Other autoimmune diseases, uncontrolled infections, pregnancy or lactation excluded patients from enrollment. As diagnostic evidence, clinical symptoms, serum thyroxine, TRAb, thyroid ultrasound and orbital computed tomography were relied upon. As the starting material, around 9.1 ml of fresh peripheral blood yielded the PBMCs. Sequencing was carried out using peripheral blood. The origin of this receptor is an adult man with Graves' ophthalmopathy.

The CDR3 sequence: CSADAGGEGLEYF. The CDR3 bases are TGCAGTGCCGATGCCGGGGGGGAGGGCCTGGAGTACTTC. V usage is TRBV20-1 and J usage is TRBJ2-7; 8 bases agree with TRBD2. V trimming: 6 bases; J trimming: 11 bases; junction bases outside the gene matches: 15. This CDR3 region has 13 residues. In germline, CDR1 is DFQATT, CDR2 SNEGSKA (reference sequence).